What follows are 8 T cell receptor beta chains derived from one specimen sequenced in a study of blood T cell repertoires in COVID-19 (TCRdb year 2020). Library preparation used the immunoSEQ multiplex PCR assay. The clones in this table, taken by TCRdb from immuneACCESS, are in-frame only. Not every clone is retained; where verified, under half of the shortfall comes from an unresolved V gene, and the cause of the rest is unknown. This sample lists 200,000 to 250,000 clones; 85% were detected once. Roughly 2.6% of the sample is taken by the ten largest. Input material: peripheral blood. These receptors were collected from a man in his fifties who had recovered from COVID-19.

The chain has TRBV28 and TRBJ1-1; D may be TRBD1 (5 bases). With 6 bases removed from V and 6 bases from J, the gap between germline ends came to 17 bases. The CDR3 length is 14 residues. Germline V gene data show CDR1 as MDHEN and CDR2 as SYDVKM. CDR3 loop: CASRTTGPGAEAFF. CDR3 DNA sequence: TGTGCCAGCAGGACCACAGGTCCGGGGGCTGAAGCTTTCTTT.

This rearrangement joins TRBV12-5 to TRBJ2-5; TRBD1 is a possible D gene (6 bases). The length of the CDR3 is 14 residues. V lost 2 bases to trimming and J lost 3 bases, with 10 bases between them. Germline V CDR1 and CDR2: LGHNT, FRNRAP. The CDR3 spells CASGLSGAEETQYF. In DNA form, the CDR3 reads TGTGCTAGTGGTTTGTCAGGGGCTGAAGAGACCCAGTACTTC.

The CDR3 loop is CASSLEMRGLNTEAFF. In DNA, the CDR3 is TGCGCCAGCAGCTTGGAGATGAGGGGGTTGAACACTGAAGCTTTCTTT. V is TRBV5-1 and J is TRBJ1-1, with D maybe TRBD1 (6 bases). Germline lookup yields CDR1 SGHRS and CDR2 YFSETQ. V shed 0 bases and J shed 0 bases, with 12 bases lying between them. The CDR3 has 16 amino acids.

CDR3 nucleotide sequence: TGTGCCAGCAAACCCACTAAGTACGAGCAGTACTTC. Protein product: CASKPTKYEQYF. This chain uses TRBV28 with TRBJ2-7; D remains unclear. Germline lookup yields CDR1 MDHEN and CDR2 SYDVKM. V lost 7 bases to trimming and J lost 4 bases, with 11 bases between them. This CDR3 is built from 12 residues. Full variable domain (outside the CDR3, taken from reference TRBV28 and TRBJ2-7): DVKVTQSSRYLVKRTGEKVFLECVQDMDHENMFWYRQDPGLGLRLIYFSYDVKMKEKGDIPEGYSVSREKKERFSLILESASTNQTSMYLCASKPTKYEQYFGPGTRLTVT.

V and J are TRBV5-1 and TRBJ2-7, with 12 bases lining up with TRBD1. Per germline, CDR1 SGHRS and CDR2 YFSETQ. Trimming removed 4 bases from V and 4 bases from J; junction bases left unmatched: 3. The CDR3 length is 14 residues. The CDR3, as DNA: TGCGCCAGCAGCAAGGGACAGGGGGCGTACGAGCAGTACTTC. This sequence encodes CASSKGQGAYEQYF.

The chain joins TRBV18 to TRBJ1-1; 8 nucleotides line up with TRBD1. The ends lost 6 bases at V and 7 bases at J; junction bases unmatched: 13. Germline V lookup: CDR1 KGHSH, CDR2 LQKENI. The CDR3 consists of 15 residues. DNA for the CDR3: TGTGCCAGCTCGGACAGGGCCCCACTAGGGAGTGAAGCTTTCTTT. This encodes CASSDRAPLGSEAFF. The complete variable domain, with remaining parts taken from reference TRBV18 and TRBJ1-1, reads NAGVMQNPRHLVRRRGQEARLRCSPMKGHSHVYWYRQLPEEGLKFMVYLQKENIIDESGMPKERFSAEFPKEGPSILRIQQVVRGDSAAYFCASSDRAPLGSEAFFGQGTRLTVV.

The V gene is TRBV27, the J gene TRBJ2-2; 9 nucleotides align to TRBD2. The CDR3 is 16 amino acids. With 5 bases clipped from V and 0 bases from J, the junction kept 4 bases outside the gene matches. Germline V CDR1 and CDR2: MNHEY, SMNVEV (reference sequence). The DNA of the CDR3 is TGTGCCAGCAGTCTCTTAGCGGGAGCGAACACCGGGGAGCTGTTTTTT. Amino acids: CASSLLAGANTGELFF.

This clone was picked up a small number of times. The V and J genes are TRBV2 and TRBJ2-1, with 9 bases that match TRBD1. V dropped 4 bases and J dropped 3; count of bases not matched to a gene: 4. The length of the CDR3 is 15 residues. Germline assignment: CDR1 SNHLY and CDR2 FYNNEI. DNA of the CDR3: TGTGCCAGCAGTGTGGGACAGGGTAACTACAATGAGCAGTTCTTC. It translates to CASSVGQGNYNEQFF.